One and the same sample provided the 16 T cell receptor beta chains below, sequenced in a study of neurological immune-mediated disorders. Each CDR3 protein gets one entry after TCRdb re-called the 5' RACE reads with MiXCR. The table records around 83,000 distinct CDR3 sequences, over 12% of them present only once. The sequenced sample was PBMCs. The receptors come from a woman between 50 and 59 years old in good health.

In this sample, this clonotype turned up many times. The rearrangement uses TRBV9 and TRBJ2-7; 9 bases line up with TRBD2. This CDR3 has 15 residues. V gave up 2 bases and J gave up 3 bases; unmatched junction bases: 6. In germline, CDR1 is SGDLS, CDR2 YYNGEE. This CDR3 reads CASSVASGGFYEQYF. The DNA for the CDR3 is TGTGCCAGCAGCGTTGCGAGCGGGGGGTTCTACGAGCAGTACTTC.

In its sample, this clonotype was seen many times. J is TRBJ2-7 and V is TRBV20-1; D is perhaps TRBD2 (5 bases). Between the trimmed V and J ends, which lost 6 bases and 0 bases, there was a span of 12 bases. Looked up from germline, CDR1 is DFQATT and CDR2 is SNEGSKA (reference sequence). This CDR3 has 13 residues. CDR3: CSARKRSSYEQYF. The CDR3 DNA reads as TGCAGTGCCAGGAAGCGGAGCTCCTACGAGCAGTACTTC.

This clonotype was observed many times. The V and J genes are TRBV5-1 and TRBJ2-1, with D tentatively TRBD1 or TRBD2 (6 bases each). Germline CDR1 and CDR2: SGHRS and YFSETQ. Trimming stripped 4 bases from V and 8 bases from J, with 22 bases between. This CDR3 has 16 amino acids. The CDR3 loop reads CASSAGTRLTGDEQFF. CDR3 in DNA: TGCGCCAGCAGCGCAGGGACACGGCTTACGGGGGATGAGCAGTTCTTC.

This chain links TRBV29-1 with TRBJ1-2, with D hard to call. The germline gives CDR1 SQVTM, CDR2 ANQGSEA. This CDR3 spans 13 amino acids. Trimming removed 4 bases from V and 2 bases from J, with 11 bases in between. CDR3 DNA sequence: TGCAGCGTTGGGGAGAAGTCCAACTATGGCTACACCTTC. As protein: CSVGEKSNYGYTF. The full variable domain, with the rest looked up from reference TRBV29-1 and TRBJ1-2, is SAVISQKPSRDICQRGTSLTIQCQVDSQVTMMFWYRQQPGQSLTLIATANQGSEATYESGFVIDKFPISRPNLTFSTLTVSNMSPEDSSIYLCSVGEKSNYGYTFGSGTRLTVV.

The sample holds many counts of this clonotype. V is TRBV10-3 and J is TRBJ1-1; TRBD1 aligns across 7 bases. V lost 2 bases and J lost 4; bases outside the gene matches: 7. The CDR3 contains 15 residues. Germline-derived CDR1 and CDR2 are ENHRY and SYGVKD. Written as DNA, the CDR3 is TGTGCCATCAGTGAGAGTCGACAGGGCGGCACTGAAGCTTTCTTT. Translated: CAISESRQGGTEAFF.

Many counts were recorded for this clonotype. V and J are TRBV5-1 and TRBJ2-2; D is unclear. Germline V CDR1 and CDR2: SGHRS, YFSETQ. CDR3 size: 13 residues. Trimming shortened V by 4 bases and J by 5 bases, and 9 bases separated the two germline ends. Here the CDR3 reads CASSPLETGELFF. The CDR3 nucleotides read TGCGCCAGCAGCCCCCTTGAGACCGGGGAGCTGTTTTTT.

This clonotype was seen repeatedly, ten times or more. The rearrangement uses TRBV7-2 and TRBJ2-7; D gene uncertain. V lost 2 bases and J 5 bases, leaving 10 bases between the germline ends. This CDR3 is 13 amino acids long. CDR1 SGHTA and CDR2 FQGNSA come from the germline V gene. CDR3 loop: CASSLRGGDEQYF. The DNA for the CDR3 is TGTGCCAGCAGCTTACGTGGTGGTGACGAGCAGTACTTC.

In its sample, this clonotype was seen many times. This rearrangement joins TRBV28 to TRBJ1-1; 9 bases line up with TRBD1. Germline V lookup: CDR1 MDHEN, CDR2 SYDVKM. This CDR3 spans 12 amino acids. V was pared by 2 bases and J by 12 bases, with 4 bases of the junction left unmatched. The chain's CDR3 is CASSLGDRVTFF. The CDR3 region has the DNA TGTGCCAGCAGTTTAGGGGACAGGGTGACTTTCTTT.

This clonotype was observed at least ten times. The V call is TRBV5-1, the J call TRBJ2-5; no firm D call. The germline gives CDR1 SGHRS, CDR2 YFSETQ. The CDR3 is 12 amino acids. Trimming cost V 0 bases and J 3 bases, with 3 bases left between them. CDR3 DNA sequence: TGCGCCAGCAGCTTGGCTGAAGAGACCCAGTACTTC. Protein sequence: CASSLAEETQYF.

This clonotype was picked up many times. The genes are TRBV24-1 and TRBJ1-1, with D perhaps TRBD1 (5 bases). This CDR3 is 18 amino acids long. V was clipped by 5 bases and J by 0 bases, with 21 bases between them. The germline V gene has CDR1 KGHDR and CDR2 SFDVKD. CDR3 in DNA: TGTGCCACCAGTGGAGGGGCAGGGCGCGGTTCTGTGAACACTGAAGCTTTCTTT. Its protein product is CATSGGAGRGSVNTEAFF.

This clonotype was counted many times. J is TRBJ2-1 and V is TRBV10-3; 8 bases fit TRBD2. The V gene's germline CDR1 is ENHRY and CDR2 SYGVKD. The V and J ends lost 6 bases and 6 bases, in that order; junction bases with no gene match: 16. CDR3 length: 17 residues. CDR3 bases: TGTGCCATCAGCCGAAGCGGGAGTTTTATAGGGGGCAATGAGCAGTTCTTC. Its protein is CAISRSGSFIGGNEQFF.

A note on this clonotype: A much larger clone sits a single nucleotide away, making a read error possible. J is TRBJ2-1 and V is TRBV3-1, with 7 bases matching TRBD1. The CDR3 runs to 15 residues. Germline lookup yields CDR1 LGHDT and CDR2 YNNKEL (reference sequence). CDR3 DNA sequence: TGTTCCAGCAGCCGGAACAGGGGCTCCTACAATGAGCAGTTCTTC. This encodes CSSSRNRGSYNEQFF.

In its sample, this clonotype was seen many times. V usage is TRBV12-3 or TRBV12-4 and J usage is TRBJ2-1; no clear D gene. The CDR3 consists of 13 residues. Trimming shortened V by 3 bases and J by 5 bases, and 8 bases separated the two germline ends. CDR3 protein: CASSFAPNNEQFF. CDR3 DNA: TGTGCCAGCAGTTTTGCCCCGAACAATGAGCAGTTCTTC.

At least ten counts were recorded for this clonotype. The CDR3 DNA follows: TGCAGTGCTATGACGGAGGGCAACATTCAGTACTTC. Encoded protein: CSAMTEGNIQYF. This rearrangement joins TRBV20-1 to TRBJ2-4, with D possibly being TRBD2 (6 bases). The germline V gene has CDR1 DFQATT and CDR2 SNEGSKA (reference sequence). The CDR3 sequence is 12 residues long. V lost 4 bases and J 7 bases, leaving 11 bases between the germline ends.

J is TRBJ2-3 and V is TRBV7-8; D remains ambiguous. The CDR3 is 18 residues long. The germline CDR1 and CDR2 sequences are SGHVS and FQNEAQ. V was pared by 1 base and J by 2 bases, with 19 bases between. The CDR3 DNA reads TGTGCCAGCAGCTTAGGGGCGTCCACGTACCGCCTCACAGATACGCAGTATTTT. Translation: CASSLGASTYRLTDTQYF.

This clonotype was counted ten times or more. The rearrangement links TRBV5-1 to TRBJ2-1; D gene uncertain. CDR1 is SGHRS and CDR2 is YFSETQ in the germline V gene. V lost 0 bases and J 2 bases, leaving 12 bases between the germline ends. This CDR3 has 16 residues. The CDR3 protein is CASSLAISGTYNEQFF. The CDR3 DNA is TGCGCCAGCAGCTTGGCCATTTCCGGAACCTACAATGAGCAGTTCTTC.